This is a list of T cell receptor beta chains from one sample in a study of shared clonotypes between healthy human individuals. Profiling relied on immunoSEQ multiplex PCR, and the TCRdb table lists in-frame clones only, not all of them. This table has a few million clones, about 92% appearing once. The specimen sequenced was naive CD4+ T cells from PBMCs. These receptors all stem from a man between 18 and 29 years old in good health. Some clones in this sample may be carry-over from other donors' samples. CDR3s leave out the opening cysteine and the closing phenylalanine or tryptophan. Each record gives: J gene, clone size, V gene, CDR3 length, CDR3 protein. The size entry is marked missing in some rows and otherwise reads once, few, many or a size class.

j_gene: TRBJ2-3
abundance: NA
v_gene: TRBV7-8
len: 14
CDR3aa: ASSLLNAGSTDTQY

j_gene: TRBJ1-3
abundance: NA
v_gene: TRBV9
len: 11
CDR3aa: ASSSRGRDTIY

j_gene: TRBJ1-1
abundance: NA
v_gene: TRBV18
len: 13
CDR3aa: ASSATGGRNTEAF

j_gene: TRBJ1-2
abundance: NA
v_gene: TRBV4-2
len: 11
CDR3aa: ASTRERSYGYT

j_gene: TRBJ1-1
abundance: NA
v_gene: TRBV30
len: 10
CDR3aa: AWSVGVTEAF

j_gene: TRBJ1-1
abundance: once
v_gene: TRBV5-4
len: 11
CDR3aa: ASSGTVNTEAF

j_gene: TRBJ1-3
abundance: NA
v_gene: TRBV30
len: 12
CDR3aa: AWKGGNSGNTIY

j_gene: TRBJ1-4
abundance: NA
v_gene: TRBV5-1
len: 14
CDR3aa: ASSLVGGTGDEKLF

j_gene: TRBJ2-7
abundance: NA
v_gene: TRBV9
len: 13
CDR3aa: ASSVAPGQAYEQY

j_gene: TRBJ2-3
abundance: few
v_gene: TRBV5-1
len: 13
CDR3aa: ASSLTSGSTDTQY

j_gene: TRBJ1-1
abundance: NA
v_gene: TRBV5-6
len: 13
CDR3aa: ASSLGTGGYTEAF

j_gene: TRBJ2-2
abundance: NA
v_gene: TRBV5-4
len: 13
CDR3aa: ASSFPDRGTGELF

j_gene: TRBJ1-2
abundance: NA
v_gene: TRBV9
len: 13
CDR3aa: ASSVGGGRNYGYT

j_gene: TRBJ2-1
abundance: once
v_gene: TRBV11-2
len: 12
CDR3aa: ASSLDAYHNEQF

j_gene: TRBJ1-4
abundance: NA
v_gene: TRBV5-4
len: 13
CDR3aa: ASSLAGTGREKLF

j_gene: TRBJ2-1
abundance: NA
v_gene: TRBV2
len: 12
CDR3aa: ASSEALASGEQF

j_gene: TRBJ2-7
abundance: few
v_gene: TRBV6-1
len: 11
CDR3aa: ASSERTPYEQY

j_gene: TRBJ2-5
abundance: NA
v_gene: TRBV2
len: 9
CDR3aa: ASRTRETQY

j_gene: TRBJ1-1
abundance: few
v_gene: TRBV10-3
len: 11
CDR3aa: ATMGETVVEAF

j_gene: TRBJ2-4
abundance: NA
v_gene: TRBV6-1
len: 12
CDR3aa: AVPAAQGENIQY

j_gene: TRBJ1-4
abundance: NA
v_gene: TRBV10-3
len: 10
CDR3aa: AISEGGEKLF

j_gene: TRBJ2-5
abundance: NA
v_gene: TRBV7-2
len: 14
CDR3aa: ASSLAGSGSRETQY

j_gene: TRBJ2-7
abundance: NA
v_gene: TRBV7-9
len: 13
CDR3aa: ASSLRGDPTYEQY

j_gene: TRBJ1-1
abundance: NA
v_gene: TRBV27
len: 12
CDR3aa: ASSLDLYTTEAF

j_gene: TRBJ2-5
abundance: once
v_gene: TRBV6-1
len: 12
CDR3aa: ASSLSGIAETQY

j_gene: TRBJ2-5
abundance: NA
v_gene: TRBV28
len: 11
CDR3aa: ASSFGRAETQY

j_gene: TRBJ2-1
abundance: NA
v_gene: TRBV5-1
len: 12
CDR3aa: ASSLLAGYNEQF

j_gene: TRBJ1-5
abundance: NA
v_gene: TRBV2
len: 14
CDR3aa: ASSTKTGVANQPQH

j_gene: TRBJ2-7
abundance: NA
v_gene: TRBV4-1
len: 12
CDR3aa: ASSQGGSPYEQY

j_gene: TRBJ2-1
abundance: NA
v_gene: TRBV5-1
len: 13
CDR3aa: ASSLSGGPYNEQF

j_gene: TRBJ1-3
abundance: NA
v_gene: TRBV6-1
len: 13
CDR3aa: ASSDQGSTGNTIY

j_gene: TRBJ2-7
abundance: NA
v_gene: TRBV28
len: 10
CDR3aa: ASGLAKGQQY

j_gene: TRBJ2-1
abundance: NA
v_gene: TRBV6-5
len: 13
CDR3aa: ASRPGTGTYNEQF

j_gene: TRBJ2-5
abundance: NA
v_gene: TRBV9
len: 12
CDR3aa: ASSVAGDLETQY

j_gene: TRBJ1-2
abundance: NA
v_gene: TRBV5-4
len: 12
CDR3aa: ASSLKKGSYGYT

j_gene: TRBJ2-5
abundance: NA
v_gene: TRBV30
len: 11
CDR3aa: AWNGVSQETQY

j_gene: TRBJ2-1
abundance: NA
v_gene: TRBV5-1
len: 10
CDR3aa: ASGQTRDEQF